One and the same sample provided the 24 T cell receptor beta chains below, sequenced in a study of blood T cell repertoires in COVID-19. This table comes from immunoSEQ multiplex PCR, and its TCRdb copy is limited to in-frame clones, with some not included. The table has 130,000 to 150,000 clones, 70% to 90% seen once. Input material: peripheral blood. Receptors originate from a woman aged 55-75 years with COVID-19, enrolled during active disease.

The V gene is TRBV9, the J gene TRBJ1-2; TRBD1 agrees at 7 bases. The V gene end was trimmed by 0 bases and the J gene end by 5 bases; junction bases not matched to a gene: 10. This CDR3 is 16 amino acids long. Per the germline V gene, CDR1 is SGDLS and CDR2 is YYNGEE. DNA of the CDR3: TGTGCCAGCAGCGTAGATCCAGGGGGGCCCTTTTATGGCTACACCTTC. The encoded protein is CASSVDPGGPFYGYTF.

V is TRBV29-1 and J is TRBJ2-2, with a weak D call TRBD2 (5 bases). The germline V gene has CDR1 SQVTM and CDR2 ANQGSEA. Trimming removed 7 bases at V and 0 bases at J, with 9 bases between. The CDR3 runs to 13 residues. The CDR3 here is CSGYSANTGELFF. The CDR3 DNA follows: TGCAGCGGGTATAGCGCGAACACCGGGGAGCTGTTTTTT.

Worth noting for this clone: A junction end diverges from the germline sequence, so it may reflect a read error. This chain uses TRBV5-3 with TRBJ1-2; D gene unclear. TRBV5-3 is an open reading frame, and its role is uncertain. The CDR3 loop spans 14 amino acids. CDR3 loop: CARSSWRSNYGYTF. For the CDR3, the DNA is TGTGCCAGGAGCTCATGGAGATCCAACTATGGCTACACCTTC.

This clone has a handful of counts. The chain employs TRBV19 and TRBJ2-6; TRBD1 is a possible D gene (6 bases). Germline V gives CDR1 LNHDA, CDR2 SQIVND (reference sequence). The ends were cut back, 6 bases at V and 0 bases at J, with 12 bases in the middle. There are 16 residues in the CDR3. This CDR3 reads CASRGAAHSGANVLTF. The CDR3 DNA reads as TGTGCCAGTAGGGGGGCAGCCCACTCTGGGGCCAACGTCCTGACTTTC.

This chain uses TRBV10-3 with TRBJ2-7; possibly TRBD2 for D (7 bases). This CDR3 spans 17 amino acids. V shed 3 bases and J shed 3 bases, with 21 bases lying between them. The germline V gene has CDR1 ENHRY and CDR2 SYGVKD. CDR3 in DNA: TGTGCCATCAGTGATAGGGGACTAACAGGGATAGACTACGAGCAGTACTTC. Protein product: CAISDRGLTGIDYEQYF.

The chain couples TRBV27 to TRBJ2-7, with 7 nucleotides matching TRBD2. V lost 5 bases, J lost 6 bases, and 7 bases stayed unmatched. Germline V gene data show CDR1 as MNHEY and CDR2 as SMNVEV (reference sequence). The CDR3 contains 13 residues. The CDR3 coding sequence is TGTGCCAGCAGTCTTCGGCGGGGGATCGAGCAGTACTTC. It codes for CASSLRRGIEQYF.

This clone has a single count. The rearrangement links TRBV2 to TRBJ2-7; D remains ambiguous. V was trimmed by 8 bases and J by 0 bases, leaving 11 bases between them. Germline CDR1 reads SNHLY; CDR2 reads FYNNEI. This CDR3 has 13 amino acids. The CDR3 nucleotides read TGTGCCAGCCATCCGGTTGGCTCCTACGAGCAGTACTTC. As protein: CASHPVGSYEQYF.

The chain links TRBV11-3 to TRBJ2-4, with D tentatively TRBD2 (5 bases). There are 18 residues in the CDR3. V gave up 5 bases and J gave up 6 bases, with 26 bases separating them. Germline V gives CDR1 SGHNT, CDR2 YENEEA. CDR3 in DNA: TGTGCCAGCAGCATTCCGGATGCGGGCCCCCTAGCCGGAAACATTCAGTACTTC. It codes for CASSIPDAGPLAGNIQYF.

The chain has TRBV21-1 and TRBJ2-7; TRBD2, the table's D call, lacks a check against the DNA. TRBV21-1 is deemed a pseudogene. The CDR3 covers 11 residues. CDR3 coding DNA: TGTGCCAGCAGACGGTCCTACGAGCAGTACTTC. Its translation is CASRRSYEQYF.

This clone was observed a few times. V is TRBV7-9 and J is TRBJ1-1, with 10 nucleotides matching TRBD1. The CDR3 has 14 residues. Per the germline V gene, CDR1 is SEHNR and CDR2 is FQNEAQ (reference sequence). Trimming at V came to 6 bases and at J to 6 bases, leaving 7 bases not matched to a gene. CDR3 region: CASRDDRGRAEAFF. CDR3 sequence (DNA): TGTGCCAGCAGGGACGACAGGGGGCGCGCTGAAGCTTTCTTT.

The chain couples TRBV21-1 to TRBJ1-6; the table's D call TRBD1 went unverified against the DNA. TRBV21-1 is an annotated pseudogene. CDR3 size: 17 residues. CDR3 nucleotide sequence: TGTGCCAGCAGACAAGGGGGACAGGTGGAGGATAATTCACCCCTCCACTTT. Translated: CASRQGGQVEDNSPLHF.

This chain connects TRBV12-3 or TRBV12-4 to TRBJ1-2; D call uncertain. Trimming pared 6 bases from V and 2 bases from J, leaving 7 bases between. This CDR3 region has 12 residues. The CDR3 is CASSPRNYGYTF. The CDR3 DNA reads as TGTGCCAGCAGCCCGAGAAACTATGGCTACACCTTC.

This chain uses TRBV5-1 with TRBJ1-1, with a possible D match to TRBD1 (5 bases). V shed 3 bases and J shed 11 bases, with 17 bases lying between them. The germline V gene has CDR1 SGHRS and CDR2 YFSETQ. The CDR3 runs 13 residues. The CDR3 sequence: CASSSFGGGRAFF. CDR3 nucleotides: TGCGCCAGCAGCTCCTTTGGCGGGGGGAGGGCTTTCTTT. Variable domain in full (rest from reference TRBV5-1 and TRBJ1-1): KAGVTQTPRYLIKTRGQQVTLSCSPISGHRSVSWYQQTPGQGLQFLFEYFSETQRNKGNFPGRFSGRQFSNSRSEMNVSTLELGDSALYLCASSSFGGGRAFFGQGTRLTVV.

The rearrangement joins TRBV21-1 to TRBJ2-4; the table's D gene call, TRBD1, was not cross checked with the DNA. TRBV21-1 is reported as a pseudogene. The CDR3 runs to 17 residues. The CDR3 protein is CASSKGEDMLAKNIQYF. CDR3 coding DNA: TGTGCCAGCAGCAAAGGCGAGGACATGTTAGCCAAAAACATTCAGTACTTC.

The V call is TRBV2, the J call TRBJ1-4; D is uncertain. The germline CDR1 and CDR2 sequences are SNHLY and FYNNEI. The germline V and J ends were trimmed by 7 bases and 5 bases, with 8 bases remaining between them. The CDR3 is 12 amino acids. CDR3 residues: CASTGSNEKLFF. The CDR3 DNA reads TGTGCCAGCACGGGGTCGAATGAAAAACTGTTTTTT. The variable domain in full, with the rest retrieved from reference TRBV2 and TRBJ1-4, is EPEVTQTPSHQVTQMGQEVILRCVPISNHLYFYWYRQILGQKVEFLVSFYNNEISEKSEIFDDQFSVERPDGSNFTLKIRSTKLEDSAMYFCASTGSNEKLFFGSGTQLSVL.

The chain uses TRBV24-1 and TRBJ1-2; maybe TRBD1 (6 bases). Germline V gene lookup returns CDR1 KGHDR and CDR2 SFDVKD. Trimming removed 4 bases from V and 2 bases from J, with 10 bases in between. The CDR3 has 14 amino acids. The DNA of the CDR3 is TGTGCCACCAGTGACCGGACAGAAAACTATGGCTACACCTTC. The encoded protein is CATSDRTENYGYTF.

This clone turned up a few times. This sequence joins TRBV7-2 and TRBJ1-3; weak D call: TRBD1 (6 bases). Germline lookup yields CDR1 SGHTA and CDR2 FQGNSA. V dropped 5 bases and J dropped 3 bases, with 11 bases sitting between them. The CDR3 contains 14 residues. The CDR3 DNA follows: TGTGCCAGCAGCCTACAGGGAGTTGGAAACACCATATATTTT. Its translation: CASSLQGVGNTIYF.

This clone has just one count. The genes are TRBV2 and TRBJ2-3; 8 positions match TRBD2. J was trimmed by 1 base and V by 5 bases; bases with no gene match: 5. The CDR3 covers 15 residues. The germline CDR1 and CDR2 sequences are SNHLY and FYNNEI. DNA of the CDR3: TGTGCCAGCAGTCTTAGCGGGGTGCGCACAGATACGCAGTATTTT. Amino acids: CASSLSGVRTDTQYF.

The chain carries TRBV9 and TRBJ2-7; 9 bases match TRBD2. The CDR3 runs to 16 residues. V was clipped by 0 bases and J by 2 bases; unmatched bases: 6. Germline V gives CDR1 SGDLS, CDR2 YYNGEE. The CDR3 DNA reads as TGTGCCAGCAGCGTAGCGGGTCTAGCGGGAACCTACGAGCAGTACTTC. Amino acid sequence: CASSVAGLAGTYEQYF.

This chain uses TRBV30 with TRBJ1-2; D not resolved. The germline gives CDR1 GTSNPN, CDR2 SVGIG (reference sequence). There are 16 residues in the CDR3. V was pared by 3 bases and J by 3 bases, with 20 bases between. CDR3 coding DNA: TGTGCCTGGAGCCGGTTCAGGCAAAACGAATACTATGGCTACACCTTC. It translates to CAWSRFRQNEYYGYTF.

The V and J genes are TRBV7-7 and TRBJ2-5; 7 bases are a match to TRBD1. In germline, CDR1 is SSHAT, CDR2 FNYEAQ (reference sequence). The CDR3 covers 15 residues. V was clipped by 1 base and J by 0 bases; unmatched bases: 2. CDR3 DNA: TGTGCCAGCAGCTTAGGACAGGGCTACCAAGAGACCCAGTACTTC. Protein product: CASSLGQGYQETQYF.

The chain joins TRBV2 to TRBJ2-3; D not resolved. CDR1 SNHLY and CDR2 FYNNEI come from the germline V gene. V lost 3 bases and J 5 bases, leaving 15 bases between the germline ends. The CDR3 loop spans 15 amino acids. The CDR3: CASSDAPGIQDTQYF. The DNA for the CDR3 is TGTGCCAGCAGTGATGCGCCGGGTATTCAAGATACGCAGTATTTT. The variable domain in full, completed from reference TRBV2 and TRBJ2-3, reads EPEVTQTPSHQVTQMGQEVILRCVPISNHLYFYWYRQILGQKVEFLVSFYNNEISEKSEIFDDQFSVERPDGSNFTLKIRSTKLEDSAMYFCASSDAPGIQDTQYFGPGTRLTVL.

The table lists this clone with a few counts. The genes are TRBV24-1 and TRBJ2-5; 8 bases align to TRBD2. The CDR3 contains 16 residues. Losses at the gene ends were 0 bases for V and 2 bases for J; bases not matched to a gene: 4. CDR1 and CDR2 from the germline V gene are KGHDR and SFDVKD. The CDR3 nucleotides read TGTGCCACCAGTGATTTGCCAACTAGCGGACAAGAGACCCAGTACTTC. Protein product: CATSDLPTSGQETQYF.

The gene calls are TRBV15 and TRBJ1-6; 7 bases match TRBD1. Unmatched junction bases numbered 5, after V lost 3 bases and J lost 0 bases. CDR3 length: 17 residues. Germline V gene lookup returns CDR1 LNHNV and CDR2 YYDKDF (reference sequence). The CDR3 region is CATSSLTGSSYNSPLHF. In DNA, the CDR3 is TGTGCCACCAGCAGCCTGACAGGGAGCTCCTATAATTCACCCCTCCACTTT.